These T cell receptor beta chains were read from a single sample in a study of shared clonotypes between healthy human individuals. Only in-frame clones appear in the TCRdb table, and some are missing; sequencing was by immunoSEQ multiplex PCR. Among some 1,600,000 clones listed, around 98% were seen once. Sequencing input: naive CD4+ T cells sorted from blood. These TCRs come from a man younger than 45 in good health. Each CDR3 is given with its conserved first and last residue. The D gene is left open where the match is weak. Size is omitted from some rows. Given values are once, few, many or a class for expanded clones.

TRBJ1-5,NA,TRBV27,NA,TGTGCCAGCAGCCGAAATAGCAATCAGCCCCAGCATTTT,CASSRNSNQPQHF
TRBJ2-7,NA,TRBV18,TRBD2,TGTGCCAGCTCACCTTCAAGCGGGGGCTCCTACGAGCAGTACTTC,CASSPSSGGSYEQYF
TRBJ2-7,NA,TRBV7-9,TRBD2,TGTGCCAGCAGCTTAGGTAGGACTAGCGGGAGGAGTTACGAGCAGTACTTC,CASSLGRTSGRSYEQYF
TRBJ2-6,NA,TRBV19,TRBD1,TGTGCCAGTAGTACGACAGGGTCTGGGGCCAACGTCCTGACTTTC,CASSTTGSGANVLTF
TRBJ2-7,NA,TRBV28,TRBD2,TGTGCCAGCAGTGCCATCCCCCTGGCGGGACTAGCGGGAGAACGGGCTAAGCAGTACTTC,CASSAIPLAGLAGERAKQYF
TRBJ2-1,NA,TRBV11-2,TRBD2,TGTGCCAGCAGCGCGGGACTAGTGAAGGGCAATGAGCAGTTCTTC,CASSAGLVKGNEQFF
TRBJ1-4,NA,TRBV4-1,NA,TGCGCCAGCAGCCAAGAGCAGACTGAAAAACTGTTTTTT,CASSQEQTEKLFF
TRBJ2-7,NA,TRBV5-4,NA,TGTGCCAGCAGCTTGAGTGGGCACTACGAGCAGTACTTC,CASSLSGHYEQYF
TRBJ2-3,NA,TRBV5-1,TRBD2,TGCGCCAGCAGCCTAGGACTAGCGGGGGCCACAGATACGCAGTATTTT,CASSLGLAGATDTQYF
TRBJ1-2,once,TRBV28,NA,TGTGCCAGCAGTTTGGGGGTCCCTGGCTACACCTTC,CASSLGVPGYTF
TRBJ2-7,NA,TRBV2,NA,TGTGCCAGCAGTGAAAGGACCGCCGGGCTAGCTTCCTACTACGAGCAGTACTTC,CASSERTAGLASYYEQYF
TRBJ2-2,NA,TRBV5-5,NA,TGTGCCAGCAGCTTGGGCGGGACAGCGAACACCGGGGAGCTGTTTTTT,CASSLGGTANTGELFF
TRBJ2-1,NA,TRBV11-2,NA,TGTGCCAGCAGCCCCCGTACCCGCGTGGGGCTGTACAATGAGCAGTTCTTC,CASSPRTRVGLYNEQFF
TRBJ2-7,NA,TRBV9,TRBD1,TGTGCCAGCAGCGTAGGTCCAGACAGGGAAGGCGAGCAGTACTTC,CASSVGPDREGEQYF
TRBJ2-1,NA,TRBV5-4,NA,TGTGCCAGCAGCGTGCGGGGCAGAGAAGTGGACAATGAGCAGTTCTTC,CASSVRGREVDNEQFF
TRBJ1-2,NA,TRBV7-9,TRBD1,TGTGCCAGCAGCTCCCCCGGGACAGGGTATGGCTACACCTTC,CASSSPGTGYGYTF
TRBJ1-5,NA,TRBV19,TRBD1,TGTGCCACCTCCGACAGGGGAACCAATCAGCCCCAGCATTTT,CATSDRGTNQPQHF
TRBJ2-3,NA,TRBV10-1,TRBD2,TGCGCCAGCAGTGAGTCAAAGGGGCGACTAGCGGGAGATACGCAGTATTTT,CASSESKGRLAGDTQYF
TRBJ2-3,NA,TRBV7-9,TRBD1,TGTGCCAGCAGCCATTCAGGGACAGTGTGGGGAGCAGATACGCAGTATTTT,CASSHSGTVWGADTQYF
TRBJ2-1,NA,TRBV11-2,TRBD1,TGTGCCAGCAGCTTAGAAGCATGGACAGGGGGGGAGCAGTTCTTC,CASSLEAWTGGEQFF
TRBJ1-1,once,TRBV2,NA,TGTGCCAGCACGTGGGGCGCGAGAGAACGCACTGAAGCTTTCTTT,CASTWGARERTEAFF
TRBJ2-3,NA,TRBV28,NA,TGTGCCAGCAGTCCCAGGGGACACGCGTCCACAGATACGCAGTATTTT,CASSPRGHASTDTQYF
TRBJ2-3,NA,TRBV9,TRBD2,TGTGCCAGCAGCGTAGGGGCGGGAGGTACAGATACGCAGTATTTT,CASSVGAGGTDTQYF
TRBJ2-7,NA,TRBV7-9,TRBD1,TGTGCCAGCAGCCTTTGGGACAGGGTGAACGAGCAGTACTTC,CASSLWDRVNEQYF
TRBJ2-1,once,TRBV18,TRBD2,TGTGCCAGCTCACTGGGACTAGCGGGACGTGGTGAGCAGTTCTTC,CASSLGLAGRGEQFF
TRBJ2-3,NA,TRBV7-6,TRBD1,TGTGCCAGCAGCAAAACAGGGGGAAACACAGATACGCAGTATTTT,CASSKTGGNTDTQYF
TRBJ2-1,NA,TRBV4-3,NA,TGCGCCAGCAGCCAAGAAATCGGGAGTCTGGTGTACAATGAGCAGTTCTTC,CASSQEIGSLVYNEQFF
TRBJ1-2,NA,TRBV5-5,NA,TGTGCCAGCAGCTTATCGCCGCTAAATGGCTACACCTTC,CASSLSPLNGYTF
TRBJ2-7,NA,TRBV7-6,NA,TGTGCCAGCAGCTTAGTCCGTTTTGGGGTAGCGCCGAATCTTTACGAGCAGTACTTC,CASSLVRFGVAPNLYEQYF
TRBJ2-2,NA,TRBV11-1,NA,TGTGCCAGCAGTTTGGAGATCCCCGGGGAGCTGTTTTTT,CASSLEIPGELFF
TRBJ2-7,NA,TRBV6-6,NA,TGTGCCAGCAGTTCCCTTAGGGGCTACGAGCAGTACTTC,CASSSLRGYEQYF
TRBJ2-7,NA,TRBV7-6,TRBD2,TGTGCCAGCAGCTTAGGGACTAGCGAGATTGGCGAGCAGTACTTC,CASSLGTSEIGEQYF
TRBJ1-2,NA,TRBV10-3,NA,TGTGCCATCAGTGAGCTCGACGAGGTTGGCTACACCTTC,CAISELDEVGYTF
TRBJ2-1,NA,TRBV7-9,TRBD1,TGTGCCAGCAGCCCAAGGGGGCAGGGAGATGAGCAGTTCTTC,CASSPRGQGDEQFF
TRBJ2-7,NA,TRBV5-5,TRBD1,TGTGCCAGCAGCTTGGAAGGGACAGGGGTGGTCTACGAGCAGTACTTC,CASSLEGTGVVYEQYF